This T cell receptor beta chain originates from a study of blood T cell repertoires in COVID-19. A single count supports this clone. Sequencing was performed with immunoSEQ multiplex PCR; in TCRdb, only in-frame clones are kept and a portion is missing. This table has 350,000 to 450,000 clones, around 91% appearing once. This CDR3 is built from 14 residues. V lost 2 bases to trimming and J lost 0 bases, with 7 bases between them. The germline V gene has CDR1 SGHVS and CDR2 FQNEAQ. The V and J genes are TRBV7-8 and TRBJ1-1; D unresolved. The specimen sequenced was peripheral blood. This receptor was taken from a woman between 40 and 55 years old with COVID-19, enrolled during active disease. The CDR3 loop reads CASSLTRMNTEAFF. CDR3 nucleotide sequence: TGTGCCAGCAGCTTAACCAGGATGAACACTGAAGCTTTCTTT.